These T cell receptor beta chains were read from a single sample in a study of shared clonotypes between healthy human individuals. Measured with immunoSEQ multiplex PCR; TCRdb has only the in-frame clones, and not every one. The sample carries approximately 1,500,000 clones, around 97% recorded once. What was sequenced was naive CD4+ T cells sorted from blood. The receptors originated from a man aged 30 to 45 in good health. Each CDR3 is given with its conserved first and last residue. D genes are given only for firm matches. Clone size is shown for a subset of rows, as once, few, many or a class of expanded clone.

>TRBV9|.|16|TRBD2|TRBJ2-1
CASSAPGGSSYNEQFF
TGTGCCAGCAGCGCACCTGGCGGGAGCTCCTACAATGAGCAGTTCTTC
>TRBV6-5|few|15|TRBD1|TRBJ1-1
CASSYSRQGYTEAFF
TGTGCCAGCAGTTACTCGCGACAGGGCTACACTGAAGCTTTCTTT
>TRBV5-4|.|15|TRBD2|TRBJ2-7
CASSISGSAAHEQYF
TGTGCCAGCAGCATTAGCGGGAGCGCAGCCCACGAGCAGTACTTC
>TRBV7-2|.|15|.|TRBJ2-1
CASSPPLRSYNEQFF
TGTGCCAGCAGCCCACCCCTTAGGTCATACAATGAGCAGTTCTTC
>TRBV10-3|.|16|.|TRBJ2-3
CAISDPTRGSTDTQYF
TGTGCCATCAGTGACCCCACCCGGGGTAGCACAGATACGCAGTATTTT
>TRBV9|.|13|.|TRBJ2-3
CASSESGTDTQYF
TGTGCCAGCAGCGAGTCTGGCACAGATACGCAGTATTTT
>TRBV11-2|once|14|TRBD1|TRBJ1-2
CASSLVQGDYGYTF
TGTGCCAGCAGCTTAGTTCAGGGGGACTATGGCTACACCTTC
>TRBV28|.|14|TRBD1|TRBJ1-5
CASSLTGVNQPQHF
TGTGCCAGCAGTTTGACAGGGGTCAATCAGCCCCAGCATTTT
>TRBV5-5|.|14|.|TRBJ1-4
CASGPYGSNEKLFF
TGTGCCAGCGGACCCTACGGGTCGAATGAAAAACTGTTTTTT
>TRBV6-6|.|13|TRBD1|TRBJ1-1
CASTLEGGIEAFF
TGTGCCAGCACTCTCGAAGGGGGCATAGAAGCTTTCTTT
>TRBV5-5|once|17|.|TRBJ1-5
CASSPGYRSNSNQPQHF
TGTGCCAGCAGCCCCGGGTACCGCAGCAATAGCAATCAGCCCCAGCATTTT
>TRBV5-4|once|14|TRBD2|TRBJ2-7
CASSYIGRANEQYF
TGTGCCAGCAGTTACATCGGGAGGGCCAACGAGCAGTACTTC
>TRBV5-1|.|13|.|TRBJ1-2
CASSSTGPYGYTF
TGCGCCAGCAGCTCGACAGGTCCTTATGGCTACACCTTC
>TRBV6-6|.|14|.|TRBJ1-3
CASSYGSSGNTIYF
TGTGCCAGCAGTTACGGCAGCTCTGGAAACACCATATATTTT
>TRBV29-1|.|13|TRBD2|TRBJ2-7
CSALTSAPYEQYF
TGCAGCGCCTTGACTAGCGCGCCCTACGAGCAGTACTTC
>TRBV28|.|17|TRBD1|TRBJ2-7
CASSLYPRTGGWYEQYF
TGTGCCAGCAGTTTATATCCCCGGACAGGGGGCTGGTACGAGCAGTACTTC
>TRBV29-1|.|12|TRBD1|TRBJ2-1
CSVGQGGNEQFF
TGCAGCGTGGGACAGGGAGGCAATGAGCAGTTCTTC
>TRBV15|.|15|.|TRBJ1-4
CATSREGEVGEKLFF
TGTGCCACCAGCAGAGAGGGGGAAGTAGGAGAAAAACTGTTTTTT
>TRBV28|.|15|TRBD1|TRBJ1-5
CASSPTQGGNQPQHF
TGTGCCAGCAGCCCAACGCAGGGGGGCAATCAGCCCCAGCATTTT
>TRBV6-5|.|14|.|TRBJ2-7
CASSSTGLPYEQYF
TGTGCCAGCAGTTCAACAGGGCTTCCCTACGAGCAGTACTTC
>TRBV29-1|.|15|TRBD2|TRBJ2-3
CSAAGTSGSTDTQYF
TGCAGCGCCGCCGGGACTAGCGGGAGCACAGATACGCAGTATTTT
>TRBV7-7|.|15|.|TRBJ2-2
CASSQDPTHTGELFF
TGTGCTAGCAGCCAGGACCCTACGCACACCGGGGAGCTGTTTTTT
>TRBV15|.|14|TRBD2|TRBJ2-3
CATAVGGGTDTQYF
TGTGCCACAGCCGTGGGAGGGGGCACAGATACGCAGTATTTT
>TRBV6-6|.|13|TRBD1|TRBJ2-7
CASSLTGDHEQYF
TGTGCCAGCAGTCTAACAGGGGACCACGAGCAGTACTTC
>TRBV19|.|13|.|TRBJ1-1
CASSATVNTEAFF
TGTGCCAGTTCCGCAACAGTGAACACTGAAGCTTTCTTT
>TRBV9|.|15|TRBD2|TRBJ2-7
CASSVEISGIGEQYF
TGTGCCAGCAGCGTAGAGATTAGCGGGATTGGTGAGCAGTACTTC
>TRBV7-2|.|14|.|TRBJ2-1
CASSLTGGRDEQFF
TGTGCCAGCAGCTTAACGGGGGGCAGGGATGAGCAGTTCTTC
>TRBV7-6|.|15|.|TRBJ2-1
CASSLKLESFDEQFF
TGTGCCAGCAGCTTGAAACTAGAGAGTTTCGATGAGCAGTTCTTC
>TRBV12-5|.|13|.|TRBJ2-7
CASGLGQTYEQYF
TGTGCTAGTGGTTTGGGGCAGACCTACGAGCAGTACTTC
>TRBV7-2|.|16|TRBD2|TRBJ2-7
CASSLERGLSIYEQYF
TGTGCCAGCAGCTTAGAGCGGGGCCTCTCCATCTACGAGCAGTACTTC
>TRBV9|.|17|TRBD2|TRBJ2-7
CASSVATGTSGSSEQYF
TGTGCCAGCAGCGTAGCGACGGGGACTAGCGGGAGCTCCGAGCAGTACTTC
>TRBV6-1|.|15|.|TRBJ2-2
CASSELGLGTGELFF
TGTGCCAGCAGTGAACTGGGACTTGGGACCGGGGAGCTGTTTTTT
>TRBV7-2|.|13|.|TRBJ1-4
CASSLSGNEKLFF
TGTGCCAGCAGCTTATCGGGAAATGAAAAACTGTTTTTT
>TRBV7-9|.|18|TRBD1|TRBJ1-1
CASSLVASGQGLNTEAFF
TGTGCCAGCAGCTTAGTAGCTTCGGGACAGGGTTTGAACACTGAAGCTTTCTTT
>TRBV28|.|15|.|TRBJ2-7
CASIATQGRAYEQYF
TGTGCCAGCATCGCCACCCAGGGCAGGGCCTACGAGCAGTACTTC
>TRBV7-9|.|19|TRBD2|TRBJ2-1
CASSPGAETSGSLFNEQFF
TGTGCCAGCAGCCCAGGGGCAGAGACTAGCGGGAGTTTGTTCAATGAGCAGTTCTTC
>TRBV11-2|.|17|.|TRBJ1-3
CASSLEVFANSGNTIYF
TGTGCCAGCAGCTTAGAAGTTTTCGCAAACTCTGGAAACACCATATATTTT
>TRBV11-1|.|17|.|TRBJ2-3
CASSSSYRALSTDTQYF
TGTGCCAGCAGCTCGTCTTACCGGGCCCTTAGCACAGATACGCAGTATTTT
>TRBV19|.|13|TRBD1|TRBJ1-5
CASRGQGEQPQHF
TGTGCCAGTAGGGGACAGGGAGAACAGCCCCAGCATTTT
>TRBV6-4|.|17|.|TRBJ2-4
CASSDDPIRLAKNIQYF
TGTGCCAGCAGTGACGATCCAATTCGGCTAGCCAAAAACATTCAGTACTTC